Listed here are 28 T cell receptor beta chains from one sample, sequenced in a study of T cell responses to AZD1222 COVID-19 vaccine (dated by TCRdb to the early 2020s). The library was built by means of the immunoSEQ multiplex PCR assay. TCRdb retrieved this table from immuneACCESS and kept in-frame rearrangements only. Not all clones are present; in checked studies, unresolved V genes account for under half, and no reason is known for the remainder. Within this sample are approximately 110,000 clones, with roughly 90% of them counted one time only. Around a tenth of the sample belongs to the ten largest clones. What this sample's time point label stands for: baseline before first vaccination. The sequencing here drew on peripheral blood, taken on day 0 of AZD1222 vaccination. All receptors come from an adult in good health.

This sequence joins TRBV5-4 and TRBJ1-6; D perhaps matches TRBD1 (6 bases). The CDR3 runs to 16 residues. Germline V CDR1 and CDR2: SGHNT, YYREEE (reference sequence). Trimming removed 4 bases from V and 9 bases from J, with 20 bases in between. Here the CDR3 reads CASSPPPGGRPSPLHF. The CDR3 DNA sequence: TGTGCCAGCAGCCCACCCCCCGGGGGGCGTCCTTCACCCCTCCACTTT.

The rearrangement uses TRBV6-5 and TRBJ1-2; TRBD1 is a possible D gene (6 bases). The CDR3 is 15 residues long. The V gene's germline CDR1 is MNHEY and CDR2 SVGAGI. V was clipped by 0 bases and J by 5 bases, with 13 bases between them. The CDR3 DNA sequence: TGTGCCAGCAGTTACTCGTCAGGGGTACGGTATGGCTACACCTTC. Protein: CASSYSSGVRYGYTF.

The rearrangement links TRBV7-6 to TRBJ2-7; D is perhaps TRBD2 (7 bases). The CDR3 has 15 residues. CDR1 is SGHVS, CDR2 FNYEAQ, per germline. V was pared by 5 bases and J by 4 bases, with 18 bases between. The CDR3 loop is CASSPTIRGAYEQYF. CDR3 sequence (DNA): TGTGCCAGCAGCCCAACCATACGGGGGGCTTACGAGCAGTACTTC.

The chain links TRBV6-5 to TRBJ2-7, with 9 bases that match TRBD2. Trimming cost V 5 bases and J 0 bases; bases outside gene matches: 2. Germline V gene data show CDR1 as MNHEY and CDR2 as SVGAGI. This CDR3 is built from 14 residues. The CDR3 coding sequence is TGTGCCAGCAGTCCTAGCGGGACCTCCTACGAGCAGTACTTC. The encoded protein is CASSPSGTSYEQYF.

The chain combines TRBV11-3 with TRBJ1-1; D unclear. The V and J ends lost 5 bases and 1 base respectively, with 8 bases between them. Germline CDR1 reads SGHNT; CDR2 reads YENEEA. The CDR3 extends over 13 amino acids. The CDR3 reads CASSLPPNTEAFF. The DNA of the CDR3 is TGTGCCAGCAGCCTACCACCGAACACTGAAGCTTTCTTT.

The CDR3 spells CASQLWGTEAFF. CDR3 coding DNA: TGTGCCAGCCAATTGTGGGGCACTGAAGCTTTCTTT. V usage is TRBV19 and J usage is TRBJ1-1; D gene unclear. V dropped 9 bases and J dropped 4 bases, with 12 bases sitting between them. The length of the CDR3 is 12 residues. Germline V gives CDR1 LNHDA, CDR2 SQIVND (reference sequence).

The gene calls are TRBV6-5 and TRBJ1-4; no reliable D call. This CDR3 has 15 residues. The germline V gene has CDR1 MNHEY and CDR2 SVGAGI. V lost 1 base to trimming and J lost 4 bases, with 10 bases between them. The CDR3 spells CASSYLRAYNEKLFF. CDR3 sequence (DNA): TGTGCCAGCAGTTACTTACGGGCCTATAATGAAAAACTGTTTTTT.

The V call is TRBV11-2, the J call TRBJ2-7; 9 positions agree with TRBD2. The CDR3 is 15 amino acids. The germline V gene has CDR1 SGHAT and CDR2 FQNNGV. The junction had 9 bases not matched to a gene; V was cut back by 6 bases and J by 3 bases. For the CDR3, the DNA is TGTGCCAGCAGACGACTAGCGGACTCGGTCTACGAGCAGTACTTC. Residues: CASRRLADSVYEQYF.

V usage is TRBV12-3 or TRBV12-4 and J usage is TRBJ2-1; D not certain. This CDR3 has 11 amino acids. The V end lost 6 bases, the J end lost 8 bases, and 8 bases lay between the germline ends. The CDR3 loop is CASRIGHEQFF. In DNA form, the CDR3 reads TGTGCCAGCAGAATCGGCCATGAGCAGTTCTTC.

A word on this clone: Compared with germline, one end of the junction differs, possibly owing to a read error. This rearrangement joins TRBV7-2 to TRBJ1-2; the D gene is possibly TRBD1 (5 bases). The CDR3 consists of 15 residues. Germline values: CDR1 SGHTA, CDR2 FQGNSA. In DNA form, the CDR3 reads TGTGCCAGCAGCTCCTATTCCGGGGACGGATCCGGCTACGCCTTC. Translation gives CASSSYSGDGSGYAF.

V usage is TRBV5-4 and J usage is TRBJ2-2, with a weak D call TRBD1 (6 bases). V was shortened by 1 base and J by 1 base, with 11 bases between the two germline ends. The CDR3 extends over 16 amino acids. Per germline, CDR1 SGHNT and CDR2 YYREEE (reference sequence). The CDR3 DNA reads as TGTGCCAGCAGCTTGCAGGGACAAGTGAACACCGGGGAGCTGTTTTTT. This sequence encodes CASSLQGQVNTGELFF.

This rearrangement joins TRBV5-6 to TRBJ1-6; D may be TRBD1 (6 bases). Germline V lookup: CDR1 SGHDT, CDR2 YYEEEE. The V end was cut by 3 bases, the J end by 10 bases, with 14 bases between. The CDR3 is 14 amino acids. The DNA for the CDR3 is TGTGCCAGCAGCTGGACAGTCGGGTCCTCACCCCTCCACTTT. It encodes CASSWTVGSSPLHF.

The rearrangement links TRBV4-1 to TRBJ2-1; no definite D call. V was shortened by 1 base and J by 0 bases, with 10 bases between the two germline ends. Germline-derived CDR1 and CDR2 are MGHRA and YSYEKL. CDR3 size: 16 residues. The CDR3 sequence: CASSQVSTRSYNEQFF. The CDR3 region has the DNA TGCGCCAGCAGCCAAGTCAGCACACGCTCCTACAATGAGCAGTTCTTC.

This clone was seen a single time. At one boundary the junction diverges from the germline segment, which might be a read error. The V and J genes are TRBV5-1 and TRBJ2-1; 8 bases map to TRBD2. The CDR3 sequence is 11 residues long. CDR1 is SGHRS, CDR2 YFSETQ, per germline. The CDR3 is CASSEAGLGVF. In DNA form, the CDR3 reads TGCGCCAGCAGCGAAGCGGGACTAGGGGTCTTC.

The chain joins TRBV19 to TRBJ2-2; D gene ambiguous. The CDR3 is 14 amino acids. Trimming removed 7 bases at V and 1 base at J, with 10 bases between. CDR1 is LNHDA, CDR2 SQIVND, per germline (reference sequence). CDR3 loop: CASKPQWNTGELFF. In nucleotides, the CDR3 is TGTGCCAGTAAGCCGCAGTGGAACACCGGGGAGCTGTTTTTT.

The chain's CDR3 is CASSERGDRYNSPLHF. CDR3 DNA sequence: TGTGCCAGCAGTGAAAGGGGGGACAGGTATAATTCACCCCTCCACTTT. This sequence joins TRBV6-1 and TRBJ1-6; 8 bases line up with TRBD1. CDR1 MNHNS and CDR2 SASEGT come from the germline V gene. The CDR3 consists of 16 residues. With V trimmed by 2 bases and J by 4 bases, 4 bases remained unmatched.

This sequence joins TRBV7-2 and TRBJ2-3; D ambiguous. The CDR3 is 14 residues long. Trimming removed 5 bases at V and 6 bases at J, with 15 bases between. CDR1 is SGHTA, CDR2 FQGNSA, per germline. The CDR3 DNA reads TGTGCCAGCAGCCTCGCTATCTCCGGGGATACGCAGTATTTT. It specifies CASSLAISGDTQYF. Combining the CDR3 with reference TRBV7-2 and TRBJ2-3 gives the whole variable domain GAGVSQSPSNKVTEKGKDVELRCDPISGHTALYWYRQSLGQGLEFLIYFQGNSAPDKSGLPSDRFSAERTGGSVSTLTIQRTQQEDSAVYLCASSLAISGDTQYFGPGTRLTVL.

This clone was seen more than once but under ten times. This chain connects TRBV29-1 to TRBJ2-7, with a weak D call TRBD2 (6 bases). V gave up 4 bases and J gave up 2 bases, with 12 bases separating them. This CDR3 region has 13 residues. Germline V gives CDR1 SQVTM, CDR2 ANQGSEA. CDR3 nucleotides: TGCAGCGTTGTATGGCGGGAACCCTACGAGCAGTACTTC. This codes for CSVVWREPYEQYF.

The chain links TRBV6-1 to TRBJ1-5; unclear D gene. V was clipped by 2 bases and J by 7 bases, with 9 bases between them. The CDR3 spans 13 residues. Germline V gene sequence: CDR1 MNHNS, CDR2 SASEGT. CDR3 in DNA: TGTGCCAGCAGTGAATTTTCCGGGCAGCCCCAGCATTTT. Its protein product is CASSEFSGQPQHF.

This chain links TRBV7-9 with TRBJ1-1, with D possibly TRBD1 on 5 matching bases. The V end lost 2 bases, the J end lost 3 bases, and 10 bases lay between the germline ends. From germline, CDR1 is SEHNR and CDR2 FQNEAQ (reference sequence). CDR3 length: 14 residues. CDR3 protein: CASSLIGGDTEAFF. CDR3 nucleotide sequence: TGTGCCAGCAGCTTAATCGGAGGGGACACTGAAGCTTTCTTT.

This clone came up a few times. The rearrangement uses TRBV4-3 and TRBJ2-7; D is possibly TRBD1 (6 bases). This CDR3 region has 17 residues. Germline CDR1 LGHNA, CDR2 YSLEER. Deletions cut 0 bases from V and 5 bases from J, with 20 bases between. In DNA form, the CDR3 reads TGCGCCAGCAGCCAAGAATTCGGACAGAGGTTTCTGGACGAGCAGTACTTC. Residues: CASSQEFGQRFLDEQYF.

The V gene is TRBV6-4, the J gene TRBJ2-2; 8 positions agree with TRBD1. The CDR3 loop spans 15 amino acids. Germline V gene data show CDR1 as MRHNA and CDR2 as SNTAGT. The junction had 4 bases not matched to a gene; V was cut back by 4 bases and J by 3 bases. In DNA, the CDR3 is TGTGCCAGCAGTGTACAGGGGGGAGACACCGGGGAGCTGTTTTTT. It codes for CASSVQGGDTGELFF.

Only a few counts were recorded for this clone. The chain employs TRBV5-1 and TRBJ1-2; unclear D gene. Trimming pared 4 bases from V and 13 bases from J, leaving 26 bases between. Germline V gene sequence: CDR1 SGHRS, CDR2 YFSETQ. The CDR3 totals 15 residues. CDR3 residues: CASSEEGEAWSSSTF. CDR3 DNA sequence: TGCGCCAGCAGCGAAGAAGGTGAGGCATGGTCTTCGTCCACCTTC.

This rearrangement joins TRBV9 to TRBJ1-5; D remains unclear. The V end was cut by 10 bases, the J end by 0 bases, with 20 bases between. The CDR3 spans 16 residues. Germline V lookup: CDR1 SGDLS, CDR2 YYNGEE. As DNA, the CDR3 is TGTGCCTCCTCCGGGTACGGGCCTGATAGCAATCAGCCCCAGCATTTT. This codes for CASSGYGPDSNQPQHF.

This chain links TRBV4-2 with TRBJ2-7; D remains unclear. Deletions cut 3 bases from V and 3 bases from J, with 15 bases between. Germline lookup yields CDR1 LGHNA and CDR2 YNFKEQ. The CDR3 length is 15 residues. CDR3 sequence reads: CASSHGIRGDYEQYF. CDR3 in DNA: TGTGCCAGCAGCCATGGGATCCGAGGAGACTACGAGCAGTACTTC.

This clone was detected once. This chain uses TRBV7-2 with TRBJ1-6; TRBD1 matches at 8 bases. The J segment lost 6 bases and the V segment lost 0 bases, leaving 10 bases of the junction unmatched. Germline CDR1 is SGHTA and CDR2 is FQGNSA. This CDR3 contains 18 residues. CDR3 protein: CASSLAGQASGVNSPLHF. CDR3 DNA sequence: TGTGCCAGCAGCTTAGCGGGACAGGCCTCAGGGGTTAATTCACCCCTCCACTTT. The complete variable domain, with remaining parts taken from reference TRBV7-2 and TRBJ1-6, reads GAGVSQSPSNKVTEKGKDVELRCDPISGHTALYWYRQSLGQGLEFLIYFQGNSAPDKSGLPSDRFSAERTGGSVSTLTIQRTQQEDSAVYLCASSLAGQASGVNSPLHFGNGTRLTVT.

The chain recombines TRBV5-6 with TRBJ1-3, with D maybe TRBD1 (5 bases). This CDR3 has 14 residues. The V gene lost 2 bases and the J gene lost 8 bases, with 14 bases spanning the gap. Looked up from germline, CDR1 is SGHDT and CDR2 is YYEEEE. The CDR3 here is CASSLNSRDYTIYF. Written as DNA, the CDR3 is TGTGCCAGCAGCTTAAATTCCAGGGACTACACCATATATTTT.

The genes are TRBV7-9 and TRBJ2-1; the match to TRBD2 covers 7 bases. CDR1 SEHNR and CDR2 FQNEAQ come from the germline V gene (reference sequence). The V and J ends lost 5 bases and 8 bases, in that order; junction bases with no gene match: 18. The CDR3 loop spans 17 amino acids. The chain's CDR3 is CASSTRLAWPPADEQFF. The CDR3 DNA is TGTGCCAGCAGCACCCGACTAGCTTGGCCCCCCGCGGATGAGCAGTTCTTC. Looking up the rest from reference TRBV7-9 and TRBJ2-1 gives the full variable domain: DTGVSQNPRHKITKRGQNVTFRCDPISEHNRLYWYRQTLGQGPEFLTYFQNEAQLEKSRLLSDRFSAERPKGSFSTLEIQRTEQGDSAMYLCASSTRLAWPPADEQFFGPGTRLTVL.